Shown below are 17 T cell receptor beta chains from a single sample sequenced in a study of T-cell memory formation after mild COVID-19 (dated by TCRdb to about 2021). The library was built by means of 5' RACE. Sequencer: Illumina NovaSeq 6000. Through fastp at Q25 and MiXCR, TCRdb rebuilt clones from the public reads, retaining in-frame beta chains. Entries are consolidated by CDR3 protein sequence, retaining the most common genes and DNA. The sample contains about 390,000 distinct CDR3 sequences, 16% of them found a single time. About 22% of the sample comes from the top ten. Sequenced material: PBMCs or a T cell subset sorted from them (not recorded which). The receptors here all came from a man younger than 35 who had mild COVID-19 (a few samples of this study predate the infection). The sample titles of this study are shuffled in the database, so cell type and time point are left out; the donor was told from shared clones.

This chain connects TRBV2 to TRBJ2-3; 8 bases map to TRBD1. This CDR3 has 15 residues. The germline V gene encodes CDR1 SNHLY and CDR2 FYNNEI. The V gene end was trimmed by 6 bases and the J gene end by 3 bases; junction bases not matched to a gene: 8. DNA of the CDR3: TGTGCCAGCAGGATGGACAGGGCGCCAACAGATACGCAGTATTTT. It codes for CASRMDRAPTDTQYF.

This clonotype was seen ten or more times. J is TRBJ2-7 and V is TRBV5-1; TRBD2 matches 9 bases. The J segment lost 4 bases and the V segment lost 0 bases, leaving 5 bases of the junction unmatched. Germline assignment: CDR1 SGHRS and CDR2 YFSETQ. This CDR3 contains 15 residues. This CDR3 is CASSLAVAGEYEQYF. CDR3 DNA sequence: TGCGCCAGCAGCTTGGCCGTAGCGGGGGAGTACGAGCAGTACTTC. Combining the CDR3 with reference TRBV5-1 and TRBJ2-7 gives the whole variable domain KAGVTQTPRYLIKTRGQQVTLSCSPISGHRSVSWYQQTPGQGLQFLFEYFSETQRNKGNFPGRFSGRQFSNSRSEMNVSTLELGDSALYLCASSLAVAGEYEQYFGPGTRLTVT.

The chain is built from TRBV10-3 and TRBJ1-5, with D perhaps matching TRBD1 (5 bases). Germline CDR1 is ENHRY and CDR2 is SYGVKD. V was pared by 6 bases and J by 4 bases, with 10 bases between. CDR3 length equals 13 residues. The CDR3 protein is CAIRRDLNQPQHF. The CDR3 DNA sequence: TGTGCCATCAGGAGGGACCTAAATCAGCCCCAGCATTTT.

In its sample, this clonotype was seen a few times. The chain combines TRBV3-1 with TRBJ2-7, with a possible D match to TRBD2 (6 bases). The ends were cut back, 1 base at V and 6 bases at J, with 13 bases in the middle. This CDR3 is built from 14 residues. Germline V CDR1 and CDR2: LGHDT, YNNKEL (reference sequence). The CDR3 DNA reads as TGTGCCAGCAGCCAAGGGATGCGAGCGGGCGAGCAGTACGTC. Translation: CASSQGMRAGEQYV.

The gene calls are TRBV27 and TRBJ1-2; the D is unclear. The CDR3 loop spans 15 amino acids. The germline V and J ends were trimmed by 0 bases and 4 bases, with 12 bases remaining between them. The germline CDR1 and CDR2 sequences are MNHEY and SMNVEV (reference sequence). The CDR3 reads CASSLSPPAGYGYTF. DNA for the CDR3: TGTGCCAGCAGTTTATCCCCCCCCGCAGGCTATGGCTACACCTTC.

There are many counts of this clonotype. V and J are TRBV28 and TRBJ2-7; 9 nucleotides line up with TRBD1. The germline V gene encodes CDR1 MDHEN and CDR2 SYDVKM. The CDR3 has 15 amino acids. V dropped 5 bases and J dropped 3; count of bases not matched to a gene: 8. The chain's CDR3 is CASSGPGQGSYEQYV. CDR3 DNA: TGTGCCAGCAGTGGACCGGGACAGGGAAGCTACGAGCAGTACGTC.

The J gene is TRBJ2-7, the V gene TRBV6-2 or TRBV6-3; no firm D call. The length of the CDR3 is 13 residues. CDR1 is MNHEY, CDR2 SVGEGT, per germline. V was shortened by 2 bases and J by 0 bases, with 5 bases between the two germline ends. The CDR3 DNA follows: TGTGCCAGCAGTTACGGGTACTCCTACGAGCAGTACGTC. Translating it yields CASSYGYSYEQYV.

The genes are TRBV29-1 and TRBJ2-7, with 11 bases identical to TRBD1. There are 12 residues in the CDR3. Germline V CDR1 and CDR2: SQVTM, ANQGSEA. Germline trimming cut 7 bases from V and 6 bases from J; bases unmatched to any gene: 5. The CDR3 sequence is CSGGTGGREQYF. In DNA form, the CDR3 reads TGCAGCGGAGGGACAGGGGGACGCGAGCAGTACTTC.

The CDR3 DNA is TGTGCCAGCAGCCGTGACGGGGTTGAGCAGTTCTTC. It encodes CASSRDGVEQFF. The V gene is TRBV7-3, the J gene TRBJ2-1; a possible D gene is TRBD2 (5 bases). In germline, CDR1 is SGHTA, CDR2 FQGTGA. The CDR3 covers 12 residues. Between the trimmed V and J ends, which lost 5 bases and 9 bases, there was a span of 11 bases.

This clonotype was observed at least ten times. The chain has TRBV6-5 and TRBJ1-3; D not certain. The CDR3 spans 12 residues. V was clipped by 2 bases and J by 4 bases, with 3 bases between them. Per the germline V gene, CDR1 is MNHEY and CDR2 is SVGAGI. As DNA, the CDR3 is TGTGCCAGCAGTTACCTCGGAAACACCATATATTTT. Its protein is CASSYLGNTIYF.

The chain has TRBV7-2 and TRBJ2-5; D is unclear. Germline CDR1 reads SGHTA; CDR2 reads FQGNSA. The germline V and J ends were trimmed by 6 bases and 7 bases, with 12 bases remaining between them. The CDR3 runs 12 residues. CDR3 in DNA: TGTGCCAGCAGTGGCATTACGGCGACCCAGTACTTC. Protein sequence: CASSGITATQYF.

This clonotype has a handful of counts. The V and J genes are TRBV4-3 and TRBJ2-7; possibly TRBD2 for D (6 bases). The V and J ends lost 0 bases and 4 bases respectively, with 10 bases between them. The CDR3 spans 14 residues. Germline values: CDR1 LGHNA, CDR2 YSLEER. CDR3 DNA: TGCGCCAGCAGCCAAGAGGGGGGACGATACGAGCAGTACTTC. Its protein product is CASSQEGGRYEQYF.

This clonotype was recorded a few times. The chain links TRBV10-1 to TRBJ1-4; the match to TRBD1 covers 9 bases. The CDR3 is 16 residues long. V lost 5 bases and J lost 5; bases outside the gene matches: 9. Germline values: CDR1 WNHNN, CDR2 SYGVQD (reference sequence). The DNA of the CDR3 is TGCGCCAGCAGTCCGGACAGGGGCCTTCGGAATGAAAAACTGTTTTTT. Translating it yields CASSPDRGLRNEKLFF.

In its sample, this clonotype was seen once. The chain combines TRBV7-2 with TRBJ2-7, with 9 bases fitting TRBD1. Germline V gives CDR1 SGHTA, CDR2 FQGNSA. This CDR3 contains 14 residues. The trim removed 2 bases at V and 4 bases at J, leaving 3 bases unmatched. The CDR3 DNA is TGTGCCAGCAGCTTAAGGGGACAGGGATACGAGCAGTACGTC. Translation: CASSLRGQGYEQYV.

This clonotype has just a few counts. J is TRBJ1-1 and V is TRBV7-9, with 8 bases aligning to TRBD1. The ends lost 5 bases at V and 5 bases at J; junction bases unmatched: 10. Germline values: CDR1 SEHNR, CDR2 FQNEAQ (reference sequence). The CDR3 loop spans 15 amino acids. CDR3 sequence (DNA): TGTGCCAGCAGCCAGCCCCAGGGGGCGAAGACTGAAGCTTTCTTT. Its translation: CASSQPQGAKTEAFF.

The chain links TRBV28 to TRBJ1-1; D is perhaps TRBD1 (5 bases). The CDR3 totals 14 residues. Trimming stripped 4 bases from V and 5 bases from J, with 14 bases between. The germline V gene has CDR1 MDHEN and CDR2 SYDVKM. CDR3 loop: CASSSLPEGTEAFF. For the CDR3, the DNA is TGTGCCAGCAGTTCCCTGCCGGAGGGGACTGAAGCTTTCTTT.

This clonotype has a handful of counts. This chain connects TRBV5-1 to TRBJ2-3; the match to TRBD2 covers 7 bases. V gave up 4 bases and J gave up 0 bases; unmatched junction bases: 5. The CDR3 consists of 15 residues. Germline assignment: CDR1 SGHRS and CDR2 YFSETQ. CDR3 sequence reads: CASSLNGGSTDTQYF. Here the CDR3 DNA reads TGCGCCAGCAGCCTGAACGGGGGGAGCACAGATACGCAGTATTTT.